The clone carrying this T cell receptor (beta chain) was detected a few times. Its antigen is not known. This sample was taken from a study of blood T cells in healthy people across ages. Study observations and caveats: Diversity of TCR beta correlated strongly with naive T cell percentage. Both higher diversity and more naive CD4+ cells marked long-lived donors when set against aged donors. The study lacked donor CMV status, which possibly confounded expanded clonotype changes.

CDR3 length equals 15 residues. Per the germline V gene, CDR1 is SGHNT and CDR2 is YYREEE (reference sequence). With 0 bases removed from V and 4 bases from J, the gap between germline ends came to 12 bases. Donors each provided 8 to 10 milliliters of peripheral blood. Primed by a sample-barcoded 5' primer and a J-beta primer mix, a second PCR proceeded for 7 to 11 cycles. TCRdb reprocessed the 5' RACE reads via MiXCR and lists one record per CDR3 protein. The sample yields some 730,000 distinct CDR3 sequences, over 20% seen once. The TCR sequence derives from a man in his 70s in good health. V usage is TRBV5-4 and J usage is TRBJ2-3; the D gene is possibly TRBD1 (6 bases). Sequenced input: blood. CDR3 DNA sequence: TGTGCCAGCAGCTTGGCCCTTTCAGGGGCAGATACGCAGTATTTT. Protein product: CASSLALSGADTQYF.